These 2 T cell receptor beta chains came from one sample sequenced in a study of cytomegalovirus exposure and HLA in healthy donors. A multiplex PCR was run with 60 Vbeta primers and 13 Jbeta primers. The protocol was immunoSEQ multiplex PCR, while the TCRdb copy is restricted to in-frame clones and leaves out a portion. The sample records hundreds of thousands of clones, about 90% being singletons. The sample comprised PBMCs. Receptors were obtained from a woman in her late teens or twenties in good health and CMV-seronegative.

The rearrangement joins TRBV9 to TRBJ2-7, with TRBD1 matching over 8 bases. This CDR3 contains 13 residues. The V segment lost 1 base and the J segment 7 bases; nucleotides outside the gene matches: 4. In germline, CDR1 is SGDLS, CDR2 YYNGEE. CDR3 bases: TGTGCCAGCAGCGTAATTACAGGGGGTGAGCAGTACTTC. Translated, it gives CASSVITGGEQYF. Complete variable domain (other parts from reference TRBV9 and TRBJ2-7): DSGVTQTPKHLITATGQRVTLRCSPRSGDLSVYWYQQSLDQGLQFLIQYYNGEERAKGNILERFSAQQFPDLHSELNLSSLELGDSALYFCASSVITGGEQYFGPGTRLTVT.

The V gene is TRBV2, the J gene TRBJ2-1; TRBD1 matches 7 bases. Germline assignment: CDR1 SNHLY and CDR2 FYNNEI. This CDR3 region has 13 residues. Trimming took 8 bases from V and 7 from J; bases not matched to a gene: 8. Here the CDR3 reads CASWGTDGNEQFF. Here the CDR3 DNA reads TGTGCCAGCTGGGGGACAGATGGGAATGAGCAGTTCTTC.